The rows below give T cell receptor beta chains drawn from one sample of a study of blood T cell repertoires in COVID-19. Profiling relied on immunoSEQ multiplex PCR, and the TCRdb table lists in-frame clones only, not all of them. The sample contains 350,000 to 450,000 clones, 80% to 90% of which appear only once. Sequencing was carried out using peripheral blood. The receptors originated from a woman aged 60-75 years with COVID-19, enrolled during active disease. CDR3s include the opening cysteine and the closing phenylalanine or tryptophan. The order of the fields is J gene, clone size, D gene, V gene, CDR3 protein, CDR3 DNA. A D gene is named only where the DNA matches it firmly. Clone size is not always given. Where it is, it says once, few, many or a class for expanded clones.

J: TRBJ2-3
size: NA
D: TRBD2
V: TRBV7-8
CDR3: CASSLSSRGSTDTQYF
DNA: TGTGCCAGCAGCTTAAGCTCGCGGGGGAGCACAGATACGCAGTATTTT

J: TRBJ1-2
size: NA
D: NA
V: TRBV19
CDR3: CASSSRVGYTF
DNA: TGTGCCAGTAGTAGCAGGGTCGGCTACACCTTC

J: TRBJ1-5
size: NA
D: NA
V: TRBV5-1
CDR3: CASSQTTNQPQHF
DNA: TGCGCCAGCAGCCAAACTACAAATCAGCCCCAGCATTTT

J: TRBJ1-3
size: NA
D: NA
V: TRBV7-9
CDR3: CASSLAGTGNTIYF
DNA: TGTGCCAGCAGCTTAGCGGGGACAGGAAACACCATATATTTT

J: TRBJ1-1
size: NA
D: TRBD1
V: TRBV19
CDR3: CASSSRQGHTEAFF
DNA: TGTGCCAGTAGTTCTCGACAGGGGCACACTGAAGCTTTCTTT

J: TRBJ2-2
size: NA
D: TRBD1
V: TRBV24-1
CDR3: CATSDPFTGAGELFF
DNA: TGTGCCACCAGTGACCCTTTTACAGGGGCCGGGGAGCTGTTTTTT

J: TRBJ1-6
size: NA
D: NA
V: TRBV30
CDR3: CAWGRGAVSSYNSPLHF
DNA: TGTGCCTGGGGTCGCGGGGCCGTAAGCTCCTATAATTCACCCCTCCACTTT

J: TRBJ2-2
size: few
D: NA
V: TRBV10-2
CDR3: CASFDSTGELFF
DNA: TGCGCCAGCTTCGACAGCACCGGGGAGCTGTTTTTT

J: TRBJ1-1
size: NA
D: TRBD1
V: TRBV5-1
CDR3: CASKAGTGGAPEAFF
DNA: TGCGCCAGCAAAGCCGGGACAGGGGGAGCCCCTGAAGCTTTCTTT

J: TRBJ1-1
size: NA
D: TRBD1
V: TRBV9
CDR3: CASSAQGQPNTEAFF
DNA: TGTGCCAGCAGCGCGCAGGGACAGCCGAACACTGAAGCTTTCTTT

J: TRBJ1-4
size: NA
D: NA
V: TRBV30
CDR3: CAWSVRINEKLFF
DNA: TGTGCCTGGAGTGTGAGAATTAATGAAAAACTGTTTTTT

J: TRBJ1-5
size: few
D: NA
V: TRBV7-6
CDR3: CAAERGSNQPQHF
DNA: TGTGCCGCCGAGCGGGGTAGCAATCAGCCCCAGCATTTT

J: TRBJ1-2
size: NA
D: NA
V: TRBV11-2
CDR3: CASSLDLPRHFSNYGYTF
DNA: TGTGCCAGCAGCTTAGATTTACCACGACATTTCTCTAACTATGGCTACACCTTC

J: TRBJ2-7
size: NA
D: TRBD1
V: TRBV3-1/TRBV3-2
CDR3: CASSPRTGKVYEQYF
DNA: TGTGCCAGCAGCCCTAGGACAGGGAAGGTCTACGAGCAGTACTTC

J: TRBJ2-5
size: NA
D: NA
V: TRBV11-2
CDR3: CASSLSRQETQYF
DNA: TGTGCCAGCAGCTTGAGTCGTCAAGAGACCCAGTACTTC

J: TRBJ2-5
size: NA
D: NA
V: TRBV7-3
CDR3: CASSLTRGETQYF
DNA: TGTGCCAGCAGCTTAACCAGGGGAGAGACCCAGTACTTC

J: TRBJ1-2
size: NA
D: NA
V: TRBV19
CDR3: CASRDRGGYGYTF
DNA: TGTGCCAGCAGGGACCGAGGGGGCTATGGCTACACCTTC

J: TRBJ2-5
size: once
D: NA
V: TRBV5-1
CDR3: CASMPSAGGTQYF
DNA: TGCGCCAGCATGCCGAGCGCGGGCGGGACCCAGTACTTC

J: TRBJ1-2
size: NA
D: TRBD1
V: TRBV6-5
CDR3: CASSGQGFGYTF
DNA: TGTGCCAGCAGCGGACAGGGGTTTGGCTACACCTTC

J: TRBJ2-7
size: NA
D: TRBD2
V: TRBV2
CDR3: CASKVGGGAAYEQYF
DNA: TGTGCCAGCAAGGTGGGCGGGGGGGCCGCCTACGAGCAGTACTTC

J: TRBJ1-4
size: NA
D: NA
V: TRBV9
CDR3: CASSVGYTSTNEKLFF
DNA: TGTGCCAGCAGCGTAGGATACACATCAACTAATGAAAAACTGTTTTTT

J: TRBJ1-2
size: NA
D: NA
V: TRBV28
CDR3: CASSLGRLYGYTF
DNA: TGTGCCAGCAGTTTGGGCAGACTATATGGCTACACCTTC

J: TRBJ2-1
size: NA
D: NA
V: TRBV5-1
CDR3: CASGGLPDNEQFF
DNA: TGCGCCAGCGGGGGACTCCCCGACAATGAGCAGTTCTTC

J: TRBJ1-1
size: NA
D: NA
V: TRBV10-3
CDR3: CAISQTGNTEAFF
DNA: TGTGCCATCAGCCAGACGGGAAACACTGAAGCTTTCTTT

J: TRBJ2-1
size: NA
D: TRBD1
V: TRBV5-4
CDR3: CASREGQGRYNEQFF
DNA: TGTGCCAGCAGGGAGGGACAGGGGCGTTACAATGAGCAGTTCTTC

J: TRBJ1-4
size: few
D: NA
V: TRBV2
CDR3: CASGAYEKLFF
DNA: TGTGCCAGCGGGGCCTATGAAAAACTGTTTTTT

J: TRBJ1-3
size: NA
D: TRBD1
V: TRBV3-1/TRBV3-2
CDR3: CASSLDRGSGNTIYF
DNA: TGTGCCAGCAGCCTGGACAGGGGATCTGGAAACACCATATATTTT

J: TRBJ1-1
size: NA
D: NA
V: TRBV7-8
CDR3: CASSLEAAGNTEAFF
DNA: TGTGCCAGCAGCTTAGAGGCTGCGGGGAACACTGAAGCTTTCTTT

J: TRBJ1-4
size: NA
D: NA
V: TRBV9
CDR3: CASSVDGAEEKLFF
DNA: TGTGCCAGCAGCGTAGATGGGGCGGAAGAAAAACTGTTTTTT

J: TRBJ2-7
size: NA
D: TRBD2
V: TRBV10-3
CDR3: CAIRGRVDSYEQYF
DNA: TGTGCCATCAGGGGGAGGGTGGACTCCTACGAGCAGTACTTC

J: TRBJ2-2
size: NA
D: NA
V: TRBV3-1/TRBV3-2
CDR3: CASSQPGVEAGELFF
DNA: TGTGCCAGCAGCCAGCCCGGCGTGGAGGCCGGGGAGCTGTTTTTT

J: TRBJ1-2
size: NA
D: NA
V: TRBV2
CDR3: CASSVLDYGYTF
DNA: TGTGCCAGCAGTGTCCTCGACTATGGCTACACCTTC